Here is one T cell receptor (beta chain) with its context. Germline V lookup: CDR1 SGHTA, CDR2 FQGNSA. The length of the CDR3 is 15 residues. J was trimmed by 5 bases and V by 4 bases; bases with no gene match: 8. Assay: immunoSEQ multiplex PCR; the TCRdb copy retains only in-frame clones and omits some. The sample holds roughly 120,000 clones, 88% seen once. The sample belongs to a study of blood T cell repertoires in COVID-19. This clonotype was sampled from a woman in her seventies who had recovered from COVID-19. The rearrangement joins TRBV7-2 to TRBJ1-1; 9 bases align to TRBD1. Specimen: peripheral blood. This CDR3 reads CASSSARTGVTEAFF. CDR3 coding DNA: TGTGCCAGCAGCTCGGCCAGGACAGGGGTTACTGAAGCTTTCTTT. The full variable domain, rest sourced from reference TRBV7-2 and TRBJ1-1, is GAGVSQSPSNKVTEKGKDVELRCDPISGHTALYWYRQSLGQGLEFLIYFQGNSAPDKSGLPSDRFSAERTGGSVSTLTIQRTQQEDSAVYLCASSSARTGVTEAFFGQGTRLTVV.